A selection of T cell receptor beta chains follows, all from one sample in a study of cytomegalovirus exposure and HLA in healthy donors. This table comes from immunoSEQ multiplex PCR, and its TCRdb copy is limited to in-frame clones, with some not included. Counted here are some 90,000 clones, 81% occurring once; the ten biggest clones make up roughly 4%. The sequenced material came from PBMCs. The receptor source for this set is a woman between 65 and 79 years old in good health and CMV-seropositive. Each CDR3 is given without its conserved first and last residue.

V	CDR3
TRBV7-2	ASRVPGSANYGYT
TRBV5-1	ASSRHRLADDTSTDTQY
TRBV19	ASGRGNTGELF
TRBV19	ASSISLAGTQY
TRBV19	ATRQGFSGNTIY
TRBV27	ASSADSWLNTEAF
TRBV10-1	ASRRDRRGEQY
TRBV28	ASSLQLAGITGELF
TRBV30	AWSVTGEAF
TRBV30	AWRGRASSYNEQF